Below are 9 T cell receptor beta chains sequenced from a single sample in a study of blood T cell repertoires in COVID-19. Generated by immunoSEQ multiplex PCR, the TCRdb table keeps only in-frame clones and is missing some. The sample shows approximately 400,000 clones, 90% to 95% of them seen only once. The sequenced sample consisted of PBMCs or T cells enriched from blood (not recorded which). The origin of the receptors is a woman aged 40 to 49 who had been exposed to COVID-19.

The chain carries TRBV19 and TRBJ2-7; TRBD1 is a possible D gene (5 bases). This CDR3 contains 14 residues. V was pared by 5 bases and J by 4 bases, with 15 bases between. Per the germline V gene, CDR1 is LNHDA and CDR2 is SQIVND (reference sequence). The DNA for the CDR3 is TGTGCCAGTAGTGACAGCCGAACTCTATACGAGCAGTACTTC. Translating it yields CASSDSRTLYEQYF. Full variable domain (remainder filled in from reference TRBV19 and TRBJ2-7): DGGITQSPKYLFRKEGQNVTLSCEQNLNHDAMYWYRQDPGQGLRLIYYSQIVNDFQKGDIAEGYSVSREKKESFPLTVTSAQKNPTAFYLCASSDSRTLYEQYFGPGTRLTVT.

This clone appeared once. CDR3 residues: CASSPGAGVTDTQYF. CDR3 DNA sequence: TGTGCCAGCAGCCCAGGCGCCGGGGTCACAGATACGCAGTATTTT. V and J are TRBV11-3 and TRBJ2-3, with D tentatively TRBD2 (5 bases). The length of the CDR3 is 15 residues. Deletions cut 5 bases from V and 2 bases from J, with 14 bases between. Germline assignment: CDR1 SGHNT and CDR2 YENEEA. The whole variable domain, filled in from reference TRBV11-3 and TRBJ2-3, reads EAGVVQSPRYKIIEKKQPVAFWCNPISGHNTLYWYLQNLGQGPELLIRYENEEAVDDSQLPKDRFSAERLKGVDSTLKIQPAELGDSAVYLCASSPGAGVTDTQYFGPGTRLTVL.

The chain has TRBV5-6 and TRBJ2-5; D might be TRBD1 (5 bases). V was clipped by 2 bases and J by 0 bases, with 14 bases between them. The CDR3 totals 16 residues. Looked up from germline, CDR1 is SGHDT and CDR2 is YYEEEE. Here the CDR3 DNA reads TGTGCCAGCAGCTTTATAGCACACAGGTACCAAGAGACCCAGTACTTC. Protein sequence: CASSFIAHRYQETQYF.

The chain couples TRBV10-2 to TRBJ1-1, with D tentatively TRBD1 (6 bases). CDR1 and CDR2 (germline): WSHSY, SAAADI. Between the trimmed V and J ends, which lost 3 bases and 6 bases, there was a span of 20 bases. There are 16 residues in the CDR3. The CDR3 DNA follows: TGCGCCAGCAGTGACCCTAGACAGGCTAGTAGGGCTGAAGCTTTCTTT. Translated: CASSDPRQASRAEAFF.

The chain uses TRBV30 and TRBJ1-1; perhaps TRBD1 as D (6 bases). The CDR3 has 13 amino acids. V was cut by 4 bases and J by 2 bases, with 11 bases left in between. From germline, CDR1 is GTSNPN and CDR2 SVGIG (reference sequence). The CDR3 region is CAWKWTVNTEAFF. The CDR3 bases are TGTGCCTGGAAATGGACAGTCAACACTGAAGCTTTCTTT.

This chain links TRBV12-3 or TRBV12-4 with TRBJ2-5, with TRBD2 matching 7 bases. The CDR3 loop spans 12 amino acids. V gave up 4 bases and J gave up 5 bases; unmatched junction bases: 1. The CDR3 here is CASSWRGETQYF. The DNA for the CDR3 is TGTGCCAGCAGTTGGCGGGGGGAGACCCAGTACTTC.

The genes are TRBV5-5 and TRBJ1-1, with TRBD1 as a possible D gene (5 bases). The CDR3 length is 15 residues. V was trimmed by 6 bases and J by 0 bases, leaving 15 bases between them. Germline CDR1 and CDR2: SGHKS and YYEKEE (reference sequence). The CDR3 nucleotides read TGTGCCAGCATCCTCCCGGGACTACTGAACACTGAAGCTTTCTTT. Amino acid sequence: CASILPGLLNTEAFF.

The chain recombines TRBV29-1 with TRBJ2-1; 13 bases match TRBD2. Trimming took 6 bases from V and 0 from J; bases not matched to a gene: 8. CDR1 is SQVTM, CDR2 ANQGSEA, per germline. The CDR3 is 17 residues long. CDR3 loop: CSVPGLAGPSSYNEQFF. In nucleotides, the CDR3 is TGCAGCGTCCCGGGACTAGCGGGACCAAGCTCCTACAATGAGCAGTTCTTC.

This rearrangement joins TRBV5-1 to TRBJ2-7, with 7 bases lining up with TRBD1. Germline CDR1 and CDR2: SGHRS and YFSETQ. This CDR3 spans 15 amino acids. V was pared by 0 bases and J by 6 bases, with 9 bases of the junction left unmatched. The CDR3 protein is CASSLVAQGVGEQYF. The CDR3 DNA is TGCGCCAGCAGCTTGGTGGCGCAGGGGGTGGGCGAGCAGTACTTC.